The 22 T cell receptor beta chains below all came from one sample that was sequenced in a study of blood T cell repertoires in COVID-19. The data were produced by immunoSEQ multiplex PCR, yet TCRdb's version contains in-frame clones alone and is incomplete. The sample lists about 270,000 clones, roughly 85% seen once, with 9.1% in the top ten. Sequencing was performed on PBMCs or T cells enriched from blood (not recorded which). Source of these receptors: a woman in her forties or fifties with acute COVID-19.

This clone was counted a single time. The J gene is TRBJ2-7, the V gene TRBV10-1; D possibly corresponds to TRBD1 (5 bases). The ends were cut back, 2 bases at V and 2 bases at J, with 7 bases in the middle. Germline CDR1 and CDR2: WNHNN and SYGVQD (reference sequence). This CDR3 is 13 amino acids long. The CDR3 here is CASSEAGTYEQYF. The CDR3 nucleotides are TGCGCCAGCAGTGAGGCAGGGACCTACGAGCAGTACTTC.

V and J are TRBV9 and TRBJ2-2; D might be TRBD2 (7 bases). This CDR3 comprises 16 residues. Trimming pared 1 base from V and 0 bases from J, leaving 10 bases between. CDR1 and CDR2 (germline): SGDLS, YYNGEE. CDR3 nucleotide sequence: TGTGCCAGCAGCGTATCGGGGGGCCCGAACACCGGGGAGCTGTTTTTT. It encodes CASSVSGGPNTGELFF. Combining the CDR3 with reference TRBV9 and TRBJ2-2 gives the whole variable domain DSGVTQTPKHLITATGQRVTLRCSPRSGDLSVYWYQQSLDQGLQFLIQYYNGEERAKGNILERFSAQQFPDLHSELNLSSLELGDSALYFCASSVSGGPNTGELFFGEGSRLTVL.

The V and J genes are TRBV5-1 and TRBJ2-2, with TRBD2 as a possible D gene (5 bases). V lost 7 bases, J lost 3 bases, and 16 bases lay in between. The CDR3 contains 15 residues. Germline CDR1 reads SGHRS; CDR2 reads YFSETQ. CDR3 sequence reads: CASAQGMGDTGELFF. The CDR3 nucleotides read TGCGCCAGCGCGCAAGGAATGGGAGACACCGGGGAGCTGTTTTTT.

The CDR3 DNA is TGTGCCACCAGTGATGAGGGTAACAATGAGCAGTTCTTC. It codes for CATSDEGNNEQFF. The chain carries TRBV24-1 and TRBJ2-1; possible D gene TRBD2, 5 bases. Germline V gene lookup returns CDR1 KGHDR and CDR2 SFDVKD. The CDR3 is made up of 13 amino acids. V lost 3 bases, J lost 5 bases, and 7 bases lay in between.

The CDR3 DNA reads TGTGCCAGCAGTGAACAGGGAGGACCGCGGGCCTACGAGCAGTACTTC. Protein sequence: CASSEQGGPRAYEQYF. This chain connects TRBV6-1 to TRBJ2-7; a possible D gene is TRBD2 (6 bases). The germline gives CDR1 MNHNS, CDR2 SASEGT. CDR3 length: 16 amino acids. Trimming left V 2 bases short and J 2 bases short, with 16 bases between.

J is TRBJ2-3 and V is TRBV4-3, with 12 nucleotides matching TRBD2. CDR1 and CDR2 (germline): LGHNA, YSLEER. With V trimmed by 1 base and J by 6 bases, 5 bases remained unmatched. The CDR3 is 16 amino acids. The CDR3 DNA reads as TGCGCCAGCAGCCAAGGGCCTAGCGGGGGGGCTGATACGCAGTATTTT. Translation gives CASSQGPSGGADTQYF.

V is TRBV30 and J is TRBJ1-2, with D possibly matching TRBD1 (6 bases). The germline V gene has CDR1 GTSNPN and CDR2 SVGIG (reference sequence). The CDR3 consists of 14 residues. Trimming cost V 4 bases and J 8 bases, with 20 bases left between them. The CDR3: CAWNLQGGQEGYTF. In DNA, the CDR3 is TGTGCCTGGAACCTACAGGGCGGCCAAGAAGGCTACACCTTC.

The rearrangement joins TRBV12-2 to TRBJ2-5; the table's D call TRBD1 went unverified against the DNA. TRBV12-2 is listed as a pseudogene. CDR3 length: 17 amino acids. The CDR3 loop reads CASRLGVGWGLQETQYF. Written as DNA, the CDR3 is TGTGCAAGTCGCTTAGGGGTGGGCTGGGGCCTGCAAGAGACCCAGTACTTC.

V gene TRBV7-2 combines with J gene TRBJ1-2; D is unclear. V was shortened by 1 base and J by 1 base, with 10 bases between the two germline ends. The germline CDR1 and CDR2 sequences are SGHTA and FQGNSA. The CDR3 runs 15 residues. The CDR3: CASSLDQTRNYGYTF. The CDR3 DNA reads TGTGCCAGCAGCTTAGATCAGACACGTAACTATGGCTACACCTTC.

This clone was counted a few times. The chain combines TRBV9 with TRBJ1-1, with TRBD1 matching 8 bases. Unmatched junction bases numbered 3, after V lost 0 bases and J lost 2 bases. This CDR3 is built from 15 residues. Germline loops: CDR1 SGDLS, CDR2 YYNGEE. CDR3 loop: CASSVAGGFNTEAFF. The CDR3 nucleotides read TGTGCCAGCAGCGTAGCAGGGGGCTTCAACACTGAAGCTTTCTTT.

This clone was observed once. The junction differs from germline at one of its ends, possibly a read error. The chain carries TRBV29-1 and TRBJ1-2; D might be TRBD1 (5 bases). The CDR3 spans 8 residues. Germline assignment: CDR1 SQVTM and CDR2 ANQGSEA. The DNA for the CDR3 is TGCAGCGTTGAGGGGCACCACTTC. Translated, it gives CSVEGHHF. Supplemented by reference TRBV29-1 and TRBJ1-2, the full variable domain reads SAVISQKPSRDICQRGTSLTIQCQVDSQVTMMFWYRQQPGQSLTLIATANQGSEATYESGFVIDKFPISRPNLTFSTLTVSNMSPEDSSIYLCSVEGHHFGSGTRLTVV.

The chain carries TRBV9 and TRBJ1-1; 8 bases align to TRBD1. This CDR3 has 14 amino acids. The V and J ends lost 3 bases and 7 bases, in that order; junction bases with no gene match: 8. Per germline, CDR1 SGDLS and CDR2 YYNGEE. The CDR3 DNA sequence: TGTGCCAGCAGCGGACAGGGGTGGGGTAATGAAGCTTTCTTT. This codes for CASSGQGWGNEAFF.

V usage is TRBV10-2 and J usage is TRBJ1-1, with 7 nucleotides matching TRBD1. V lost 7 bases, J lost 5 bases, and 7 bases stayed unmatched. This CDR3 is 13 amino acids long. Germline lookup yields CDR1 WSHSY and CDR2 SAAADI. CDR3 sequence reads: CASKGGTVTEAFF. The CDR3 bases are TGCGCCAGCAAGGGCGGGACAGTTACTGAAGCTTTCTTT.

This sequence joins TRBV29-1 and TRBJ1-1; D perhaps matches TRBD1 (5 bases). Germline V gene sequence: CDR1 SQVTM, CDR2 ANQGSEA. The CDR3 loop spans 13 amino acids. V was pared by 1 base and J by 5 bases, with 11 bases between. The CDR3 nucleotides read TGCAGCGTTGAAGGTCAGGGCCAGACTGAAGCTTTCTTT. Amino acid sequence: CSVEGQGQTEAFF.

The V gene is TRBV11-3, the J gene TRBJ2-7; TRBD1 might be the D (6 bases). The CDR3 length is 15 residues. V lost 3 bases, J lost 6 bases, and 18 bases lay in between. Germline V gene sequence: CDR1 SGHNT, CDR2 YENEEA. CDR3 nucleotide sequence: TGTGCCAGCAGCTTCACATCCGCGACAGGTTCCGAGCAGTACTTC. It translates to CASSFTSATGSEQYF.

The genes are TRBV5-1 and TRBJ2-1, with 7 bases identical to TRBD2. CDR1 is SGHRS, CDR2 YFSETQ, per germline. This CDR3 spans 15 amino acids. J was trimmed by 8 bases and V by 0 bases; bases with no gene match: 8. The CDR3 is CASSLAGGTGDEQFF. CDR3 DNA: TGCGCCAGCAGCTTGGCGGGGGGTACAGGAGATGAGCAGTTCTTC.

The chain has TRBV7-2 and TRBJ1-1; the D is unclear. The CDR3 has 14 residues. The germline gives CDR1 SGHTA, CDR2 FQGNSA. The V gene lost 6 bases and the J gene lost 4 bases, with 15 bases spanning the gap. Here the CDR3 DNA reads TGTGCCAGCAGAAGCGCCCCAGCCACCACTGAAGCTTTCTTT. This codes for CASRSAPATTEAFF.

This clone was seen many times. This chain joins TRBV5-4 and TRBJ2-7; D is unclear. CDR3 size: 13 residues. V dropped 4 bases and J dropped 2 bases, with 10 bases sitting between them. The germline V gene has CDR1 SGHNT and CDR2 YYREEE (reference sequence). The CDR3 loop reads CASSVDGTYEQYF. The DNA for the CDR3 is TGTGCCAGCAGCGTGGACGGTACCTACGAGCAGTACTTC.

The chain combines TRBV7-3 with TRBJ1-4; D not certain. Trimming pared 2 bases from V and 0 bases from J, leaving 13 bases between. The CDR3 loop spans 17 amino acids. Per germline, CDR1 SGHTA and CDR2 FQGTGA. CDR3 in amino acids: CASSLVGGLATNEKLFF. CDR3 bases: TGTGCCAGCAGCTTAGTTGGTGGCCTTGCAACTAATGAAAAACTGTTTTTT.

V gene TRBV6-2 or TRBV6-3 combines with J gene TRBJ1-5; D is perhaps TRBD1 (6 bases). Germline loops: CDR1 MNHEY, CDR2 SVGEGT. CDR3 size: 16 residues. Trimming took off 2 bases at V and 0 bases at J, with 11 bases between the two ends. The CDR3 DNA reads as TGTGCCAGCAGTTACGCCGGGACATATAGCAATCAGCCCCAGCATTTT. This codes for CASSYAGTYSNQPQHF.

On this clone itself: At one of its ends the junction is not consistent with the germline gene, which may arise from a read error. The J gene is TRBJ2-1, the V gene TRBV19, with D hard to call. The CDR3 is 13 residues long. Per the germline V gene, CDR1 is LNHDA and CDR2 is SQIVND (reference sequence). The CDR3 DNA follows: TGTGCCAGTGCTCGAGACTCCTTCAATGAGCAGTTCTTC. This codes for CASARDSFNEQFF.

This chain's CDR3 is CAWSVGAGGHQPQHF. The CDR3 DNA reads as TGTGCCTGGAGTGTTGGGGCAGGGGGTCATCAGCCCCAGCATTTT. This chain connects TRBV30 to TRBJ1-5, with 7 bases matching TRBD1. Looked up from germline, CDR1 is GTSNPN and CDR2 is SVGIG (reference sequence). This CDR3 contains 15 residues. With 0 bases clipped from V and 5 bases from J, the junction kept 7 bases outside the gene matches. Looking up the rest from reference TRBV30 and TRBJ1-5 gives the full variable domain: SQTIHQWPATLVQPVGSPLSLECTVEGTSNPNLYWYRQAAGRGLQLLFYSVGIGQISSEVPQNLSASRPQDRQFILSSKKLLLSDSGFYLCAWSVGAGGHQPQHFGDGTRLSIL.